The 29 T cell receptor beta chains in this list originate from one sample, sequenced in a study of a mutant IDH1 vaccine in newly diagnosed glioma. Here immunoSEQ multiplex PCR was the method, and the copy in TCRdb shows in-frame clones only, minus some. The repertoire holds about 94,000 clones, with approximately 89% as singletons. The time point here: week 47, end of study. With topical imiquimod, each dose of the vaccine consisted of 300 ug of mutant IDH1 20-mer peptide. Their antigens remain unidentified. The material sequenced was PBMCs, taken from a glioma patient whose treatment included an IDH1 peptide vaccine. Receptor source: a woman aged 45 to 65 with glioma.

The chain uses TRBV28 and TRBJ1-5; no definite D call. V lost 7 bases and J lost 6, with 10 bases in between. There are 12 residues in the CDR3. Per germline, CDR1 MDHEN and CDR2 SYDVKM. CDR3: CASIDHGQPQHF. The CDR3 nucleotides read TGTGCCAGCATCGATCACGGTCAGCCCCAGCATTTT.

V and J are TRBV6-1 and TRBJ1-1; D call uncertain. The length of the CDR3 is 14 residues. The V gene lost 6 bases and the J gene lost 3 bases, with 14 bases spanning the gap. Germline assignment: CDR1 MNHNS and CDR2 SASEGT. DNA of the CDR3: TGTGCCAGCAGCCCGATTGGCCGGGACACTGAAGCTTTCTTT. It translates to CASSPIGRDTEAFF.

V and J are TRBV25-1 and TRBJ2-7; D is perhaps TRBD2 (5 bases). Germline values: CDR1 MGHDK, CDR2 SYGVNS. V dropped 3 bases and J dropped 3 bases, with 18 bases sitting between them. The CDR3 spans 16 residues. The CDR3 coding sequence is TGTGCCAGCAGTGACCGGGGAGACCCCAGAGACTACGAGCAGTACTTC. Protein sequence: CASSDRGDPRDYEQYF.

The genes are TRBV9 and TRBJ1-2, with D uncertain. CDR1 SGDLS and CDR2 YYNGEE come from the germline V gene. V dropped 0 bases and J dropped 5 bases, with 14 bases sitting between them. The length of the CDR3 is 15 residues. This CDR3 reads CASSVANRVPYGYTF. CDR3 nucleotides: TGTGCCAGCAGCGTAGCCAACAGAGTCCCATATGGCTACACCTTC.

This clone showed up just once. DNA for the CDR3: TGCAGCATCGGAGCAGATACGCAGTATTTT. Residues: CSIGADTQYF. The rearrangement joins TRBV29-1 to TRBJ2-3; D not certain. In germline, CDR1 is SQVTM, CDR2 ANQGSEA. Trimming removed 8 bases at V and 4 bases at J, with 7 bases between. CDR3 length equals 10 residues.

The chain employs TRBV6-6 and TRBJ1-4; unclear D gene. V shed 6 bases and J shed 3 bases, with 11 bases lying between them. The CDR3 loop spans 14 amino acids. The germline V gene has CDR1 MNHNY and CDR2 SVGAGI (reference sequence). For the CDR3, the DNA is TGTGCCAGCAGCCCTCCGGGGTCTAATGAAAAACTGTTTTTT. Residues: CASSPPGSNEKLFF.

The chain uses TRBV2 and TRBJ1-5, with no clear D. The CDR3 consists of 19 residues. V shed 3 bases and J shed 0 bases, with 21 bases lying between them. CDR1 is SNHLY and CDR2 is FYNNEI in the germline V gene. Written as DNA, the CDR3 is TGTGCCAGCAGTGAGTCTCCAAATTTGGGCCAGTATAGCAATCAGCCCCAGCATTTT. As protein: CASSESPNLGQYSNQPQHF.

Here the CDR3 DNA reads TGTGCCAGCAGCTCCCGGGACAGGGTCCCGTATTTT. It codes for CASSSRDRVPYF. The chain joins TRBV7-3 to TRBJ2-3; 9 nucleotides line up with TRBD1. The germline V gene encodes CDR1 SGHTA and CDR2 FQGTGA. The V and J ends lost 4 bases and 14 bases, in that order; junction bases with no gene match: 7. This CDR3 comprises 12 residues.

The chain carries TRBV25-1 and TRBJ2-3; the D gene is possibly TRBD2 (6 bases). V was shortened by 5 bases and J by 1 base, with 13 bases between the two germline ends. This CDR3 comprises 15 residues. Germline CDR1 is MGHDK and CDR2 is SYGVNS. In DNA, the CDR3 is TGTGCCAGCAGTTCGGGACTGATCCGCACAGATACGCAGTATTTT. Translating gives CASSSGLIRTDTQYF.

This clone showed up just a few times. This chain joins TRBV2 and TRBJ2-2; TRBD1 matches at 7 bases. The V gene's germline CDR1 is SNHLY and CDR2 FYNNEI. This CDR3 region has 13 residues. The V segment lost 6 bases and the J segment 6 bases; nucleotides outside the gene matches: 4. The CDR3 reads CASSKTGSGELFF. CDR3 nucleotide sequence: TGTGCCAGCAGCAAGACAGGGTCCGGGGAGCTGTTTTTT. The variable domain in full, with the rest retrieved from reference TRBV2 and TRBJ2-2, is EPEVTQTPSHQVTQMGQEVILRCVPISNHLYFYWYRQILGQKVEFLVSFYNNEISEKSEIFDDQFSVERPDGSNFTLKIRSTKLEDSAMYFCASSKTGSGELFFGEGSRLTVL.

V and J are TRBV30 and TRBJ1-6; 8 bases fit TRBD1. The CDR3 is 12 residues long. The germline gives CDR1 GTSNPN, CDR2 SVGIG (reference sequence). Trimming took 8 bases from V and 9 from J; bases not matched to a gene: 6. CDR3: CAADRAASPLHF. As DNA, the CDR3 is TGTGCCGCGGACAGGGCGGCTTCACCCCTCCACTTT. The full variable domain, its missing parts supplied by reference TRBV30 and TRBJ1-6, is SQTIHQWPATLVQPVGSPLSLECTVEGTSNPNLYWYRQAAGRGLQLLFYSVGIGQISSEVPQNLSASRPQDRQFILSSKKLLLSDSGFYLCAADRAASPLHFGNGTRLTVT.

The chain has TRBV28 and TRBJ1-6; D not resolved. The CDR3 spans 13 residues. CDR1 is MDHEN, CDR2 SYDVKM, per germline. The V gene lost 6 bases and the J gene lost 7 bases, with 10 bases spanning the gap. The chain's CDR3 is CASRPPGNSPLHF. CDR3 sequence (DNA): TGTGCCAGCAGACCCCCCGGAAATTCACCCCTCCACTTT.

The V call is TRBV5-1, the J call TRBJ2-5, with 13 bases that match TRBD2. The CDR3 is 16 amino acids. V gave up 4 bases and J gave up 4 bases; unmatched junction bases: 7. The germline CDR1 and CDR2 sequences are SGHRS and YFSETQ. The DNA of the CDR3 is TGCGCCAGCAGCACCCGGACTAGCGGGGGACTAGAGACCCAGTACTTC. Translation: CASSTRTSGGLETQYF.

The chain recombines TRBV4-1 with TRBJ2-1, with 16 bases aligning to TRBD2. From germline, CDR1 is MGHRA and CDR2 YSYEKL. The V gene end was trimmed by 0 bases and the J gene end by 10 bases; junction bases not matched to a gene: 3. CDR3 length: 16 residues. CDR3 nucleotide sequence: TGCGCCAGCAGCCAAGAAAGGGGACTAGCGGGAGGGGAGCAGTTCTTC. Protein sequence: CASSQERGLAGGEQFF.

V and J are TRBV7-9 and TRBJ2-1, with TRBD2 matching 9 bases. CDR3 size: 16 residues. The germline CDR1 and CDR2 sequences are SEHNR and FQNEAQ (reference sequence). After removal of 2 bases from V and 4 bases from J, the junction contained 6 bases not matched to a gene. The CDR3 loop reads CASSLSLAGLYNEQFF. In DNA, the CDR3 is TGTGCCAGCAGCTTATCCCTAGCGGGGTTATACAATGAGCAGTTCTTC.

With respect to this clone: The sample contains more than one DNA sequence encoding this CDR3. This chain links TRBV30 with TRBJ2-7, with 8 bases lining up with TRBD2. The CDR3 contains 15 residues. Germline V CDR1 and CDR2: GTSNPN, SVGIG (reference sequence). The ends lost 0 bases at V and 2 bases at J; junction bases unmatched: 6. Here the CDR3 DNA reads TGTGCCTGGAGTGTAGGGCTAGCGGGTACCTACGAGCAGTACTTC. Translating gives CAWSVGLAGTYEQYF. The entire variable domain, with the rest obtained from reference TRBV30 and TRBJ2-7, is as follows: SQTIHQWPATLVQPVGSPLSLECTVEGTSNPNLYWYRQAAGRGLQLLFYSVGIGQISSEVPQNLSASRPQDRQFILSSKKLLLSDSGFYLCAWSVGLAGTYEQYFGPGTRLTVT.

The chain recombines TRBV28 with TRBJ2-7; TRBD2 might be the D (6 bases). Per germline, CDR1 MDHEN and CDR2 SYDVKM. The germline V and J ends were trimmed by 7 bases and 2 bases, with 15 bases remaining between them. The length of the CDR3 is 14 residues. The CDR3 spells CASTGGGDPYEQYF. The CDR3 bases are TGTGCCAGCACCGGGGGTGGGGACCCCTACGAGCAGTACTTC. The entire variable domain, with the rest obtained from reference TRBV28 and TRBJ2-7, is as follows: DVKVTQSSRYLVKRTGEKVFLECVQDMDHENMFWYRQDPGLGLRLIYFSYDVKMKEKGDIPEGYSVSREKKERFSLILESASTNQTSMYLCASTGGGDPYEQYFGPGTRLTVT.

This sequence joins TRBV19 and TRBJ2-3; the match to TRBD2 covers 11 bases. The V and J ends lost 6 bases and 0 bases, in that order; junction bases with no gene match: 5. CDR3 length equals 16 residues. Per germline, CDR1 LNHDA and CDR2 SQIVND (reference sequence). The CDR3 DNA reads as TGTGCCAGTAGCCCCGGGACTAGCGGAAGCACAGATACGCAGTATTTT. This gives the protein CASSPGTSGSTDTQYF.

The chain employs TRBV9 and TRBJ2-1, with D maybe TRBD1 (5 bases). Germline V lookup: CDR1 SGDLS, CDR2 YYNGEE. This CDR3 comprises 15 residues. Trimming took off 2 bases at V and 4 bases at J, with 13 bases between the two ends. The chain's CDR3 is CASSVGLVAYNEQFF. The CDR3 coding sequence is TGTGCCAGCAGCGTGGGGCTAGTGGCTTACAATGAGCAGTTCTTC.

This rearrangement joins TRBV6-1 to TRBJ1-5, with 10 nucleotides matching TRBD1. Trimming cost V 3 bases and J 3 bases; bases outside gene matches: 5. The CDR3 is made up of 16 amino acids. Germline V gene sequence: CDR1 MNHNS, CDR2 SASEGT. CDR3 sequence: CASSEGQGYLNQPQHF. The CDR3 coding sequence is TGTGCCAGCAGTGAGGGACAGGGGTATCTCAATCAGCCCCAGCATTTT.

The chain joins TRBV6-6 to TRBJ1-1, with D possibly TRBD1 on 5 matching bases. The V end was cut by 5 bases, the J end by 1 base, with 14 bases between. Germline CDR1 MNHNY, CDR2 SVGAGI (reference sequence). This CDR3 comprises 15 residues. Here the CDR3 reads CASSSLDSKNTEAFF. The CDR3 DNA is TGTGCCAGCAGTAGCTTAGACAGTAAGAACACTGAAGCTTTCTTT.

The chain uses TRBV6-1 and TRBJ1-5; D is unresolved. The CDR3 loop spans 17 amino acids. Germline V lookup: CDR1 MNHNS, CDR2 SASEGT. The V and J ends lost 1 base and 0 bases respectively, with 13 bases between them. The CDR3 spells CASSEVENYYSNQPQHF. The CDR3 DNA follows: TGTGCCAGCAGTGAAGTGGAGAATTACTATAGCAATCAGCCCCAGCATTTT.

This chain connects TRBV28 to TRBJ1-3; D uncertain. This CDR3 contains 14 residues. The germline V and J ends were trimmed by 2 bases and 2 bases, with 7 bases remaining between them. Germline V CDR1 and CDR2: MDHEN, SYDVKM. CDR3 loop: CASSLAQTGNTIYF. The CDR3 DNA is TGTGCCAGCAGTTTAGCACAGACTGGAAACACCATATATTTT.

This clone is a singleton in its sample. V usage is TRBV28 and J usage is TRBJ2-5; D may be TRBD2 (6 bases). Germline V gives CDR1 MDHEN, CDR2 SYDVKM. This CDR3 region has 13 residues. Trimming took off 7 bases at V and 1 base at J, with 10 bases between the two ends. As DNA, the CDR3 is TGTGCCAGCACCCCCGGGGGCCAAGAGACCCAGTACTTC. Translating it yields CASTPGGQETQYF.

V gene TRBV9 combines with J gene TRBJ2-7, with 7 bases that match TRBD2. Germline V gene data show CDR1 as SGDLS and CDR2 as YYNGEE. V shed 0 bases and J 0 bases; nucleotides not matched to a gene: 3. This CDR3 is 15 amino acids long. CDR3 in amino acids: CASSVAGGSSYEQYF. Written as DNA, the CDR3 is TGTGCCAGCAGCGTAGCGGGGGGATCCTCCTACGAGCAGTACTTC.

The genes are TRBV6-5 and TRBJ2-1, with a tentative D call TRBD2 (5 bases). The germline CDR1 and CDR2 sequences are MNHEY and SVGAGI. The CDR3 has 15 residues. The V end was cut by 6 bases, the J end by 6 bases, with 18 bases between. DNA for the CDR3: TGTGCCAGCAGCTATTCAGGCGCACGGGGCAATGAGCAGTTCTTC. Protein product: CASSYSGARGNEQFF.

The CDR3: CSAGQGETQYF. The DNA for the CDR3 is TGCAGTGCAGGACAGGGAGAGACCCAGTACTTC. The rearrangement uses TRBV20-1 and TRBJ2-5; TRBD1 agrees at 8 bases. This CDR3 has 11 residues. CDR1 and CDR2 from the germline V gene are DFQATT and SNEGSKA (reference sequence). Trimming removed 6 bases from V and 4 bases from J; junction bases left unmatched: 1.

The chain joins TRBV5-1 to TRBJ1-1; the match to TRBD1 covers 8 bases. CDR1 is SGHRS, CDR2 YFSETQ, per germline. This CDR3 is 15 amino acids long. Losses at the gene ends were 4 bases for V and 2 bases for J; bases not matched to a gene: 7. CDR3 amino acids: CASSTRQGSNTEAFF. The CDR3 DNA follows: TGCGCCAGCAGCACCCGACAGGGGTCTAACACTGAAGCTTTCTTT.

In this sample, this clone turned up a few times. V and J are TRBV5-8 and TRBJ2-7; TRBD2 agrees at 7 bases. V gave up 2 bases and J gave up 3 bases; unmatched junction bases: 5. The CDR3 spans 14 residues. Germline CDR1 reads SGHTS; CDR2 reads YDEGEE. The CDR3 sequence: CASSFLAGDYEQYF. In nucleotides, the CDR3 is TGTGCCAGCAGCTTCTTGGCGGGAGACTACGAGCAGTACTTC.